Listed here are 23 T cell receptor beta chains from one sample, sequenced in a study of T cell responses to AZD1222 COVID-19 vaccine. Sequenced by immunoSEQ multiplex PCR; TCRdb stores in-frame clones only, minus some. The data show about 140,000 clones, roughly 90% seen once. The sequencing used peripheral blood, collected on day 0 of AZD1222 vaccination. All receptors come from an adult in good health.

The chain links TRBV29-1 to TRBJ2-2; D is ambiguous. Deletions cut 6 bases from V and 8 bases from J, with 22 bases between. There are 15 residues in the CDR3. Germline V CDR1 and CDR2: SQVTM, ANQGSEA. The CDR3 nucleotides read TGCAGCGTCCCACCCCCCGGCGGCAGTTCAGGGGAGCTGTTTTTT. It specifies CSVPPPGGSSGELFF.

The rearrangement uses TRBV9 and TRBJ1-5; D call uncertain. Trimming pared 0 bases from V and 6 bases from J, leaving 10 bases between. This CDR3 spans 14 amino acids. Germline CDR1 is SGDLS and CDR2 is YYNGEE. The CDR3 DNA reads TGTGCCAGCAGCGTAGCCGGAGCTGGTCAGCCCCAGCATTTT. Its translation: CASSVAGAGQPQHF.

This clone has just a few counts. The chain employs TRBV9 and TRBJ2-2; D call uncertain. The CDR3 covers 12 residues. Germline V gene data show CDR1 as SGDLS and CDR2 as YYNGEE. V lost 0 bases, J lost 7 bases, and 4 bases lay in between. CDR3 sequence reads: CASSVAFGELFF. Written as DNA, the CDR3 is TGTGCCAGCAGCGTAGCTTTCGGGGAGCTGTTTTTT.

V usage is TRBV6-4 and J usage is TRBJ2-3; D is unresolved. Germline lookup yields CDR1 MRHNA and CDR2 SNTAGT. The length of the CDR3 is 15 residues. V was pared by 0 bases and J by 4 bases, with 11 bases between. CDR3 nucleotides: TGTGCCAGCAGTGACTCCTCCCGTGAGCCAGATACGCAGTATTTT. It translates to CASSDSSREPDTQYF.

This chain connects TRBV4-3 to TRBJ1-2, with D maybe TRBD1 (5 bases). Germline CDR1 is LGHNA and CDR2 is YSLEER. The CDR3 sequence is 14 residues long. V lost 4 bases to trimming and J lost 8 bases, with 17 bases between them. The CDR3 is CASSRHRGTEGYTF. The DNA of the CDR3 is TGCGCCAGCAGCCGCCATCGGGGGACGGAGGGCTACACCTTC.

This chain uses TRBV25-1 with TRBJ1-4, with a weak D call TRBD1 (5 bases). The CDR3 is made up of 14 amino acids. Germline CDR1 MGHDK, CDR2 SYGVNS. V gave up 3 bases and J gave up 7 bases, with 12 bases separating them. CDR3 loop: CASSDPPGGEKLFF. The CDR3 DNA is TGTGCCAGCAGTGATCCCCCGGGGGGTGAAAAACTGTTTTTT.

This clone was seen just once. V usage is TRBV30 and J usage is TRBJ2-5, with TRBD2 matching 8 bases. V dropped 2 bases and J dropped 3; count of bases not matched to a gene: 2. The CDR3 totals 13 residues. Per germline, CDR1 GTSNPN and CDR2 SVGIG (reference sequence). CDR3 in DNA: TGTGCCTGGAGTATACTAGCGGAAGAGACCCAGTACTTC. Translated, it gives CAWSILAEETQYF.

The chain couples TRBV7-2 to TRBJ2-2; TRBD1 matches at 7 bases. The trim removed 3 bases at V and 4 bases at J, leaving 8 bases unmatched. CDR3 length equals 16 residues. From germline, CDR1 is SGHTA and CDR2 FQGNSA. This CDR3 reads CASSFDREIGTGELFF. The CDR3, as DNA: TGTGCCAGCAGCTTCGACAGGGAAATCGGCACCGGGGAGCTGTTTTTT.

This chain uses TRBV29-1 with TRBJ1-4; perhaps TRBD1 as D (5 bases). Germline CDR1 is SQVTM and CDR2 is ANQGSEA. The CDR3 spans 13 residues. Trimming stripped 5 bases from V and 7 bases from J, with 14 bases between. CDR3 amino acids: CSVHSTETEKLFF. The CDR3 coding sequence is TGCAGCGTTCATTCGACAGAGACTGAAAAACTGTTTTTT.

The genes are TRBV3-1 (or the pseudogene TRBV3-2) and TRBJ1-5; 8 bases match TRBD1. This CDR3 region has 16 residues. CDR1 and CDR2 from the germline V gene are LGHDT and YNNKEL (reference sequence). J lost 6 bases, V lost 2 bases, and 9 bases had no gene match. CDR3 nucleotide sequence: TGTGCCAGCAGCCAACAATCGACAGGGGCAAGTCAGCCCCAGCATTTT. This encodes CASSQQSTGASQPQHF.

A few counts support this clone. The rearrangement uses TRBV4-2 and TRBJ2-1; 7 positions agree with TRBD2. Per the germline V gene, CDR1 is LGHNA and CDR2 is YNFKEQ. V gave up 5 bases and J gave up 8 bases; unmatched junction bases: 12. This CDR3 region has 15 residues. CDR3 loop: CASSSDTGTIYEQFF. In DNA form, the CDR3 reads TGTGCCAGCAGCTCCGATACCGGGACTATATATGAGCAGTTCTTC.

This rearrangement joins TRBV3-1 (or the pseudogene TRBV3-2) to TRBJ2-2; TRBD2 agrees at 9 bases. This CDR3 is built from 16 residues. Germline lookup yields CDR1 LGHDT and CDR2 YNNKEL (reference sequence). The V segment lost 1 base and the J segment 6 bases; nucleotides outside the gene matches: 6. In nucleotides, the CDR3 is TGTGCCAGCAGCCAAGGGGGACTAGCACTCGCCGGGGAGCTGTTTTTT. This encodes CASSQGGLALAGELFF.

The rearrangement joins TRBV5-1 to TRBJ2-1, with D unclear. The CDR3 has 14 residues. Per germline, CDR1 SGHRS and CDR2 YFSETQ. CDR3 in amino acids: CVSSVRSSYNEQFF. The CDR3 DNA sequence: TGCGTAAGCTCAGTCCGAAGCTCCTACAATGAGCAGTTCTTC.

Written as DNA, the CDR3 is TGTGCCAGCTCACACCGGGACAGGGAGACTCAGCCCCAGCATTTT. Protein: CASSHRDRETQPQHF. The rearrangement uses TRBV18 and TRBJ1-5, with TRBD1 identical over 9 bases. CDR3 length equals 15 residues. Germline values: CDR1 KGHSH, CDR2 LQKENI. After removal of 4 bases from V and 6 bases from J, the junction contained 7 bases not matched to a gene.

The genes are TRBV5-4 and TRBJ1-1; 10 bases align to TRBD1. The CDR3 length is 15 residues. Germline V lookup: CDR1 SGHNT, CDR2 YYREEE (reference sequence). V lost 4 bases and J lost 1; bases outside the gene matches: 4. This CDR3 is CASSERDRGNTEAFF. The CDR3 coding sequence is TGTGCCAGCAGCGAACGGGACAGGGGGAACACTGAAGCTTTCTTT.

This sequence joins TRBV7-3 and TRBJ2-3; TRBD1 matches at 8 bases. V lost 0 bases to trimming and J lost 12 bases; unmatched junction nucleotides: 5. The CDR3 length is 13 residues. Germline CDR1 and CDR2: SGHTA and FQGTGA. In DNA, the CDR3 is TGTGCCAGCAGCTTAACTACCAGGGGGCCCCAGTATTTT. The encoded protein is CASSLTTRGPQYF.

J is TRBJ1-1 and V is TRBV7-2; D uncertain. This CDR3 is built from 14 residues. Germline CDR1 and CDR2: SGHTA and FQGNSA. Deletions cut 5 bases from V and 2 bases from J, with 12 bases between. The CDR3, as DNA: TGTGCCAGCAGCCCACGAGCAGCTAACACTGAAGCTTTCTTT. Residues: CASSPRAANTEAFF.

The chain employs TRBV7-2 and TRBJ2-3; TRBD2 agrees at 10 bases. CDR1 is SGHTA, CDR2 FQGNSA, per germline. CDR3 length equals 18 residues. Trimming cost V 3 bases and J 0 bases; bases outside gene matches: 9. The CDR3 bases are TGTGCCAGCAGCTTGACCGGGACTAGCGCTACTAGCACAGATACGCAGTATTTT. Translating gives CASSLTGTSATSTDTQYF. Variable domain in full (rest from reference TRBV7-2 and TRBJ2-3): GAGVSQSPSNKVTEKGKDVELRCDPISGHTALYWYRQSLGQGLEFLIYFQGNSAPDKSGLPSDRFSAERTGGSVSTLTIQRTQQEDSAVYLCASSLTGTSATSTDTQYFGPGTRLTVL.

For the CDR3, the DNA is TGTGCCAGCAGTTTATACCTGAAGGGGCCTAGCGGGAGGGAAGTCCAAGAGACCCAGTACTTC. It encodes CASSLYLKGPSGREVQETQYF. The chain employs TRBV28 and TRBJ2-5, with 12 bases matching TRBD2. Germline trimming cut 1 base from V and 1 base from J; bases unmatched to any gene: 16. Looked up from germline, CDR1 is MDHEN and CDR2 is SYDVKM. This CDR3 contains 21 residues.

The table lists this clone with a count of one. V usage is TRBV9 and J usage is TRBJ2-1, with 9 bases that match TRBD2. Germline assignment: CDR1 SGDLS and CDR2 YYNGEE. The CDR3 consists of 15 residues. V was pared by 0 bases and J by 3 bases, with 1 base of the junction left unmatched. CDR3 amino acids: CASSVGLAVYNEQFF. The CDR3 coding sequence is TGTGCCAGCAGCGTAGGACTAGCGGTCTACAATGAGCAGTTCTTC.

The rearrangement links TRBV4-2 to TRBJ2-2, with D maybe TRBD2 (6 bases). The V gene's germline CDR1 is LGHNA and CDR2 YNFKEQ. This CDR3 region has 17 residues. The V and J ends lost 0 bases and 5 bases respectively, with 16 bases between them. The CDR3 nucleotides are TGTGCCAGCAGCCAAGATGGGGGTCTAGCGAGGACCGGGGAGCTGTTTTTT. Amino acids: CASSQDGGLARTGELFF.

The V and J genes are TRBV20-1 and TRBJ1-5; possible D gene TRBD1, 5 bases. The CDR3 consists of 13 residues. The V gene's germline CDR1 is DFQATT and CDR2 SNEGSKA (reference sequence). The ends were cut back, 3 bases at V and 5 bases at J, with 11 bases in the middle. The CDR3 nucleotides read TGCAGTGCTAGTCGGACAAAGGATCAGCCCCAGCATTTT. It yields the protein CSASRTKDQPQHF.

The V gene is TRBV5-4, the J gene TRBJ2-5; no firm D call. The CDR3 consists of 16 residues. Germline CDR1 is SGHNT and CDR2 is YYREEE (reference sequence). V was cut by 1 base and J by 0 bases, with 13 bases left in between. CDR3 in amino acids: CASSLKAQTYQETQYF. CDR3 coding DNA: TGTGCCAGCAGCTTGAAGGCGCAAACCTACCAAGAGACCCAGTACTTC.